This is a list of T cell receptor beta chains from one sample in a study of T cell responses to AZD1222 COVID-19 vaccine. Sequencing was performed with immunoSEQ multiplex PCR; in TCRdb, only in-frame clones are kept and a portion is missing. This table has about 140,000 clones, 85% to 95% appearing once. The material was peripheral blood, obtained 28 days after the second AZD1222 dose. The source of these receptors is an adult who received the AZD1222 COVID-19 vaccine. Both conserved end residues are part of each CDR3. Fields, in order: clone size, J gene, D gene, V gene, CDR3 DNA, CDR3 protein. A D gene is named only where the DNA matches it firmly. The listing skips clone size in some rows; elsewhere it reads once, few, many or a size class.

. TRBJ1-4 . TRBV2 TGTGCCAGCATCAAGGATCTGATCGGGCTTCGGGAAAAACTGTTTTTT CASIKDLIGLREKLFF
. TRBJ1-1 . TRBV12-3/TRBV12-4 TGTGCCAGCAGTGCCCTTGGTGAAGCTTTCTTT CASSALGEAFF
few TRBJ2-5 . TRBV5-4 TGTGCCAGCAGCTGGGTAGGACAAGAGACCCAGTACTTC CASSWVGQETQYF
. TRBJ1-1 . TRBV30 TGTGCCTGGAGTCCCCCGAGGAGGGCTTCTGAAGCTTTCTTT CAWSPPRRASEAFF
. TRBJ2-7 . TRBV6-5 TGTGCCAGCAGTTCGGCGCCCTACGAGCAGTACTTC CASSSAPYEQYF
. TRBJ2-5 . TRBV6-5 TGTGCCAGCAGGGCGGGACGAGAGACCCAGTACTTC CASRAGRETQYF
. TRBJ2-2 . TRBV13 TGTGCCAGCAGGGGCTTGAACACCGGGGAGCTGTTTTTT CASRGLNTGELFF
. TRBJ2-3 . TRBV2 TGTGCCAGCAGTGGCTTGCTACGGCCGCAGTATTTT CASSGLLRPQYF
. TRBJ2-1 TRBD2 TRBV6-5 TGTGCCAGCAGTTACCCGGGGAGGGATTACAATGAGCAGTTCTTC CASSYPGRDYNEQFF
once TRBJ1-3 . TRBV30 TGTGCCTGGAGTGCCTCCCGGACATCGAGGGGAAACACCATATATTTT CAWSASRTSRGNTIYF
. TRBJ2-7 . TRBV19 TGTGCCAGTAGTGCAGCACAGGGTAGCGAGCAGTACTTC CASSAAQGSEQYF
. TRBJ2-3 . TRBV24-1 TGTGCCACCGGGGAAGGGGCCGCAGATACGCAGTATTTT CATGEGAADTQYF
. TRBJ1-2 . TRBV28 TGTGCCAGCAGAATACCGGGGGCACTACTTATTCGGGCGGGCGGCTACACCTTC CASRIPGALLIRAGGYTF
. TRBJ2-2 TRBD2 TRBV19 TGTGCCAGTGGACTAGCGGGGGCCTATTTTACCGGGGAGCTGTTTTTT CASGLAGAYFTGELFF
. TRBJ1-3 . TRBV28 TGTGCCAGCACGACAGGTGGAAACACCATATATTTT CASTTGGNTIYF
. TRBJ1-2 TRBD1 TRBV6-5 TGTGCCAGCAGTCCGTGGGGACAGTATGGCTACACCTTC CASSPWGQYGYTF
once TRBJ1-1 TRBD1 TRBV6-5 TGTGCCAGCAAGGACAGGCCAACTGAAGCTTTCTTT CASKDRPTEAFF
. TRBJ2-7 TRBD1 TRBV5-1 TGCGCCAGCAGCTTAGGGACAGTCTACGAGCAGTACTTC CASSLGTVYEQYF
. TRBJ2-4 . TRBV3-1/TRBV3-2 TGTGCCAGCAGCCAAGGTGGGGTCGGAGTCTTTCAGTACTTC CASSQGGVGVFQYF